The subject of this entry is one T cell receptor beta chain. This sample was included in a study of blood T cell repertoires in COVID-19. Whole-study context: COVID-19 samples, acute and convalescent, were from the United States, Italy and Spain. T cells, B-cell-depleted T cells, or PBMCs provided the cDNA or gDNA that served as material.

How the authors handled the data: Quantification of nucleated cells was approximated via reference gene primer amplification. Some clones are missing from TCRdb's copy, which holds only in-frame ones; the method was immunoSEQ multiplex PCR. V and J calls and clone size are copied from that table; D and trimming were computed from the DNA. The sample contains approximately 150,000 clones, approximately 80% of which appear only once. The germline V gene has CDR1 MGHRA and CDR2 YSYEKL. CDR3 length: 18 residues. V dropped 0 bases and J dropped 4; count of bases not matched to a gene: 14. This clonotype was obtained from a man aged 65 to 85 with acute or convalescent COVID-19. The sequencing input was peripheral blood. V and J are TRBV4-1 and TRBJ1-2, with 7 bases aligning to TRBD1. The CDR3 protein is CASSQDGSRQGGVYGYTF. The DNA of the CDR3 is TGCGCCAGCAGCCAAGATGGTTCAAGGCAGGGGGGTGTCTATGGCTACACCTTC.